This is a list of T cell receptor beta chains from one sample in a study of CD8 T cells in Susac syndrome. TCRdb re-analysed the immunoSEQ multiplex PCR reads in MiXCR, keeping a single row per CDR3 protein. This table has 150,000 to 200,000 distinct CDR3 sequences, roughly 92% appearing once. The sample taken for sequencing was CD4+ T cells from PBMCs. The receptors were sampled from a human donor with multiple sclerosis. Both conserved end residues are part of each CDR3. A D gene is named only where the DNA matches it firmly. A row's size may be missing; if present it is once, few, many or a size class.

v_gene	d_gene	abundance	j_gene	CDR3aa	CDR3nt
TRBV28	TRBD1	NA	TRBJ2-1	CASSPPSGTGGRVFNEQFF	TGTGCCAGCAGTCCTCCGTCCGGGACAGGGGGCAGGGTGTTCAATGAGCAGTTCTTC
TRBV18	NA	NA	TRBJ2-7	CASSLVAGDEQYF	TGTGCCAGCTCCCTTGTGGCCGGCGACGAGCAGTACTTC
TRBV7-9	NA	NA	TRBJ1-1	CATDQNRVGTEAFF	TGTGCCACCGACCAAAACAGGGTTGGGACTGAAGCTTTCTTT
TRBV20-1	NA	NA	TRBJ2-3	CSASLSWGTDTQYF	TGCAGTGCTAGTCTGAGTTGGGGCACAGATACGCAGTATTTT
TRBV9	NA	NA	TRBJ2-7	CASSVGHSSSYEQYF	TGTGCCAGCAGCGTAGGTCACTCTTCCTCCTACGAGCAGTACTTC
TRBV20-1	NA	NA	TRBJ2-5	CSASDINHQETQYF	TGCAGTGCTAGCGACATAAACCACCAAGAGACCCAGTACTTC
TRBV20-1	NA	NA	TRBJ2-1	CSTNLFNEQFF	TGCAGTACCAACCTTTTCAATGAGCAGTTCTTC
TRBV30	TRBD1	NA	TRBJ2-7	CALSRDSSYEQYF	TGTGCCTTAAGCCGGGACAGCAGCTACGAGCAGTACTTC
TRBV29-1	NA	NA	TRBJ1-5	CSVREGSQPQHF	TGCAGCGTTAGGGAGGGAAGCCAGCCCCAGCATTTT
TRBV5-1	NA	once	TRBJ2-3	CASSLAGVIGDTQYF	TGCGCCAGCAGCTTGGCCGGCGTTATTGGAGATACGCAGTATTTT
TRBV28	NA	NA	TRBJ2-1	CASSSSGGRQFF	TGTGCCAGCAGCTCAAGTGGGGGGCGGCAGTTCTTC
TRBV6-2/TRBV6-3	NA	NA	TRBJ2-7	CASSQGPRHSEQYF	TGTGCCAGCAGTCAGGGTCCCCGTCACAGCGAGCAGTACTTC
TRBV11-2	NA	NA	TRBJ2-2	CASSLFRAGELFF	TGTGCCAGCAGCTTATTTAGGGCCGGGGAGCTGTTTTTT
TRBV7-3	TRBD2	few	TRBJ2-3	CASSFLGGASTDTQYF	TGTGCCAGCAGCTTCCTCGGGGGGGCTAGCACAGATACGCAGTATTTT
TRBV15	NA	NA	TRBJ1-4	CATSFNTGEKLFF	TGTGCCACCTCGTTTAATACAGGGGAAAAACTGTTTTTT
TRBV6-5	TRBD1	NA	TRBJ2-6	CASSYSGQPISGANVLTF	TGTGCCAGCAGTTACTCGGGACAGCCGATCTCTGGGGCCAACGTCCTGACTTTC
TRBV3-1	TRBD1	once	TRBJ1-2	CASSQGTGLNYGYTF	TGTGCCAGCAGCCAGGGGACAGGCCTTAACTATGGCTACACCTTC
TRBV4-3	TRBD2	NA	TRBJ2-3	CASSQEPAGGTSTDTQYF	TGCGCCAGCAGCCAAGAACCAGCGGGAGGGACTAGCACAGATACGCAGTATTTT
TRBV6-5	TRBD1	once	TRBJ1-2	CASSYSWTGTGGWGYTF	TGTGCCAGCAGTTACTCGTGGACTGGGACAGGGGGCTGGGGCTACACCTTC
TRBV7-2	TRBD2	NA	TRBJ2-7	CASSLTSGGSSYEQYF	TGTGCCAGCAGCTTGACTAGCGGGGGGAGCTCCTACGAGCAGTACTTC
TRBV10-3	TRBD2	NA	TRBJ2-7	CAITTSGTYEQYF	TGTGCCATCACGACTAGCGGAACCTACGAGCAGTACTTC
TRBV3-1	NA	NA	TRBJ1-1	CASSQDPKKAFF	TGTGCCAGCAGCCAAGACCCTAAGAAAGCTTTCTTT
TRBV5-4	TRBD2	NA	TRBJ2-3	CASRPGLAELDTQYF	TGTGCCAGCAGACCGGGACTAGCGGAACTGGATACGCAGTATTTT
TRBV7-2	TRBD2	NA	TRBJ2-3	CASSPTGLAGYGTDTQYF	TGTGCCAGCAGCCCCACAGGGCTAGCGGGATATGGGACAGATACGCAGTATTTT
TRBV20-1	TRBD2	NA	TRBJ2-7	CSASRDYSYEQYF	TGCAGTGCTAGCCGGGACTATTCCTACGAGCAGTACTTC
TRBV28	TRBD1	NA	TRBJ1-2	CASSSTPGTGMGYTF	TGTGCCAGCAGTTCGACTCCCGGGACAGGGATGGGCTACACCTTC
TRBV7-2	TRBD1	NA	TRBJ2-1	CASSSGTVNNEQFF	TGTGCCAGCAGCTCCGGGACAGTGAACAATGAGCAGTTCTTC
TRBV3-1	NA	NA	TRBJ1-1	CASSPPGEDEAFF	TGTGCCAGCAGCCCCCCGGGCGAGGACGAAGCTTTCTTT
TRBV12-3/TRBV12-4	NA	NA	TRBJ2-1	CASSFRGEFDEQFF	TGTGCCAGCAGTTTCCGAGGGGAATTCGATGAGCAGTTCTTC
TRBV9	TRBD2	NA	TRBJ2-1	CASSPRGSGRASEQFF	TGTGCCAGCAGCCCCCGGGGGAGCGGGAGGGCCAGTGAGCAGTTCTTC
TRBV5-6	NA	NA	TRBJ2-6	CASRFEVSGANVLTF	TGTGCCAGCAGGTTTGAGGTCTCTGGGGCCAACGTCCTGACTTTC
TRBV7-9	NA	NA	TRBJ2-1	CASSLYQGTYNEQFF	TGTGCCAGCAGCTTATATCAGGGTACTTACAATGAGCAGTTCTTC
TRBV6-1	NA	few	TRBJ2-7	CASSRSRTGTYEQYF	TGTGCCAGCAGCCGATCCCGGACGGGAACCTACGAGCAGTACTTC
TRBV6-1	NA	NA	TRBJ1-5	CASTRQDQPQHF	TGTGCCAGCACCCGGCAAGATCAGCCCCAGCATTTT
TRBV2	TRBD2	NA	TRBJ2-3	CASSLGGGGISTDTQYF	TGTGCCAGCAGTTTGGGGGGCGGGGGGATAAGCACAGATACGCAGTATTTT
TRBV20-1	NA	NA	TRBJ2-7	CSATSHGGRSSYEQYF	TGCAGTGCGACGTCCCACGGGGGTCGCTCATCCTACGAGCAGTACTTC
TRBV24-1	NA	NA	TRBJ2-5	CATSDGGRGQETQYF	TGTGCCACCAGTGATGGGGGCAGGGGACAAGAGACCCAGTACTTC
TRBV19	TRBD1	NA	TRBJ2-7	CASSSVGTVLYEQYF	TGTGCCAGTAGTTCGGTCGGGACAGTGCTTTACGAGCAGTACTTC
TRBV9	NA	NA	TRBJ1-6	CASSVGSNSPLHF	TGTGCCAGCAGCGTTGGGAGCAATTCACCCCTCCACTTT
TRBV6-5	TRBD1	NA	TRBJ2-1	CASSYFGTAYNEQFF	TGTGCCAGCAGTTACTTCGGGACAGCCTACAATGAGCAGTTCTTC
TRBV2	NA	NA	TRBJ2-1	CASSGISYNEQFF	TGTGCCAGCAGTGGTATCAGCTACAATGAGCAGTTCTTC
TRBV5-1	NA	NA	TRBJ2-1	CASSTGTPNNEQFF	TGCGCCAGTTCAACCGGGACACCGAACAATGAGCAGTTCTTC
TRBV20-1	NA	NA	TRBJ1-5	CSAGTGNQPQHF	TGCAGTGCCGGGACCGGCAATCAGCCCCAGCATTTT
TRBV7-9	NA	NA	TRBJ1-2	CASSTGQGYGYTF	TGTGCCAGCAGCACGGGGCAGGGGTATGGCTACACCTTC
TRBV27	TRBD1	NA	TRBJ2-7	CASSLDRGLYEQYF	TGTGCCAGCAGCCTGGACAGGGGGCTATACGAGCAGTACTTC
TRBV3-1	NA	NA	TRBJ2-3	CASSQGPKSPQYF	TGTGCCAGCAGCCAAGGCCCCAAGAGTCCGCAGTATTTT
TRBV25-1	NA	NA	TRBJ2-2	CATVGLFF	TGTGCGACCGTGGGGCTGTTTTTT
TRBV11-2	TRBD2	NA	TRBJ2-2	CASSLTSGVTGELLF	TGTGCCAGCAGCTTAACTAGCGGGGTCACCGGGGAGCTGCTTTTT
TRBV20-1	NA	NA	TRBJ1-6	CSARDKDNSPLHF	TGCAGTGCTAGAGATAAGGATAATTCACCCCTCCACTTT
TRBV6-2/TRBV6-3	NA	NA	TRBJ1-5	CASSLGGMGNQPQHF	TGTGCCAGCAGCCTCGGGGGAATGGGCAATCAGCCCCAGCATTTT
TRBV5-4	NA	NA	TRBJ2-2	CASSLGAPVAGELFF	TGTGCCAGCAGCCTAGGGGCCCCGGTGGCCGGGGAGCTGTTTTTT
TRBV6-2/TRBV6-3	NA	NA	TRBJ1-5	CASSYWAHREPQHF	TGTGCCAGCAGTTACTGGGCCCACAGGGAGCCCCAGCATTTT
TRBV2	NA	NA	TRBJ1-5	CASSSRTGPKQPQHF	TGTGCCAGCAGTTCAAGGACCGGGCCCAAACAGCCCCAGCATTTT
TRBV6-2/TRBV6-3	NA	NA	TRBJ2-5	CASSYLVGETQYF	TGTGCCAGCAGTTACCTCGTTGGCGAGACCCAGTACTTC
TRBV9	NA	NA	TRBJ1-1	CASSVSSSGYGRNTEAFF	TGTGCCAGCAGCGTAAGTTCAAGTGGATACGGGAGAAACACTGAAGCTTTCTTT